These 28 T cell receptor beta chains were all obtained from the same sample, sequenced in a study of blood T cells in healthy people across ages. The second PCR ran about 6 to 12 cycles with a sample-barcoded 5' primer and J-beta primers. TCRdb re-called the 5' RACE reads through MiXCR, storing one row per CDR3 protein. Of approximately 290,000 distinct CDR3 sequences listed, 27% are singletons. Source material: blood. The receptor source for this set is an older woman in good health.

V is TRBV28 and J is TRBJ2-5; TRBD2 matches at 7 bases. The DNA end is a closer match to TRBJ2-7, so the J assignment may be wrong. Germline V gives CDR1 MDHEN, CDR2 SYDVKM. The CDR3 is 15 amino acids. The CDR3 reads CASSLGRENSYEQYF. DNA of the CDR3: TGTGCCAGCAGTTTGGGGCGGGAGAACTCCTACGAGCAGTACTTC.

This clonotype has more than one count but fewer than ten. The rearrangement uses TRBV3-1 and TRBJ1-6, with D uncertain. Germline V gives CDR1 LGHDT, CDR2 YNNKEL (reference sequence). V was pared by 4 bases and J by 9 bases, with 16 bases between. The CDR3 consists of 15 residues. The CDR3 sequence: CASSRSAEASSPLHF. CDR3 nucleotide sequence: TGTGCCAGCAGCCGCTCCGCCGAGGCCAGTTCACCCCTCCACTTT.

The chain couples TRBV5-5 to TRBJ2-1; 8 bases are a match to TRBD1. The CDR3 covers 13 residues. After removal of 3 bases from V and 15 bases from J, the junction contained 11 bases not matched to a gene. CDR1 is SGHKS, CDR2 YYEKEE, per germline (reference sequence). CDR3 nucleotide sequence: TGTGCCAGCAGCTGGGGACAGGACGGAAGGCGGTTCTTC. Translation gives CASSWGQDGRRFF.

This rearrangement joins TRBV14 to TRBJ2-2; D remains ambiguous. V dropped 0 bases and J dropped 1 base, with 6 bases sitting between them. The CDR3 is made up of 15 amino acids. In germline, CDR1 is SGHDN, CDR2 FVKESK. CDR3 DNA sequence: TGTGCCAGCAGCCAAGAGCTGGGGAACACCGGGGAGCTGTTTTTT. Protein sequence: CASSQELGNTGELFF.

The rearrangement links TRBV20-1 to TRBJ2-6; D call uncertain. From germline, CDR1 is DFQATT and CDR2 SNEGSKA (reference sequence). The CDR3 runs to 14 residues. With 8 bases removed from V and 0 bases from J, the gap between germline ends came to 11 bases. The CDR3 region is CSTYDRSGANVLTF. In nucleotides, the CDR3 is TGCAGTACCTATGACCGCTCTGGGGCCAACGTCCTGACTTTC.

The chain combines TRBV5-5 with TRBJ2-3, with D tentatively TRBD1 or TRBD2 (5 bases each). The CDR3 is made up of 15 amino acids. The germline CDR1 and CDR2 sequences are SGHKS and YYEKEE (reference sequence). V lost 0 bases, J lost 0 bases, and 8 bases lay in between. The CDR3 DNA is TGTGCCAGCAGCTTGGACGGGGCTAGCACAGATACGCAGTATTTT. This encodes CASSLDGASTDTQYF.

The J gene is TRBJ2-4, the V gene TRBV9, with D tentatively TRBD1 (6 bases). CDR3 length: 14 residues. Looked up from germline, CDR1 is SGDLS and CDR2 is YYNGEE. V dropped 3 bases and J dropped 8 bases, with 15 bases sitting between them. The CDR3 sequence is CASSAEQGHYIQYF. As DNA, the CDR3 is TGTGCCAGCAGCGCCGAACAGGGTCATTACATTCAGTACTTC. Variable domain in full (rest from reference TRBV9 and TRBJ2-4): DSGVTQTPKHLITATGQRVTLRCSPRSGDLSVYWYQQSLDQGLQFLIQYYNGEERAKGNILERFSAQQFPDLHSELNLSSLELGDSALYFCASSAEQGHYIQYFGAGTRLSVL.

This clonotype was observed a handful of times. The J gene is TRBJ2-5, the V gene TRBV7-2; perhaps TRBD2 as D (6 bases). The end of the DNA fits TRBJ2-1 better, so the J call may be wrong. The CDR3 runs to 15 residues. Germline V lookup: CDR1 SGHTA, CDR2 FQGNSA. The chain's CDR3 is CASSLGGLTKMEQFF. CDR3 in DNA: TGTGCCAGCAGCTTAGGGGGACTGACAAAAATGGAGCAGTTCTTC.

The chain links TRBV11-1 to TRBJ2-5; 7 bases align to TRBD2. CDR1 and CDR2 from the germline V gene are SGHAT and FQDESV (reference sequence). The J segment lost 2 bases and the V segment lost 5 bases, leaving 11 bases of the junction unmatched. This CDR3 contains 16 residues. Here the CDR3 DNA reads TGTGCCAGCAGCCCCAAATCATCGGGACTACAAGAGACCCAGTACTTC. Its protein is CASSPKSSGLQETQYF.

This clonotype was observed many times. The chain joins TRBV12-3 or TRBV12-4 to TRBJ2-5; 9 positions agree with TRBD1. The last part of the DNA fits TRBJ2-7 better; the J call may be wrong. The CDR3 runs 16 residues. The DNA of the CDR3 is TGTGCCAGCAGTCCCGGGACAGGGTTAGTTTCGCGCGAGCAGTACTTC. It is translated as CASSPGTGLVSREQYF.

The chain carries TRBV11-2 and TRBJ2-5; 9 bases fit TRBD2. This CDR3 contains 16 residues. Per germline, CDR1 SGHAT and CDR2 FQNNGV. V trimming: 5 bases; J trimming: 5 bases; junction bases outside the gene matches: 12. CDR3 loop: CASSIGGRGLTETQYF. The CDR3 bases are TGTGCCAGCAGCATAGGCGGGAGGGGCCTAACCGAGACCCAGTACTTC.

V usage is TRBV29-1 and J usage is TRBJ2-7, with a weak D call TRBD1 (6 bases). The germline V gene encodes CDR1 SQVTM and CDR2 ANQGSEA. The CDR3 loop spans 13 amino acids. V was cut by 3 bases and J by 0 bases, with 9 bases left in between. The CDR3 spells CSVDQQGSYEQYF. As DNA, the CDR3 is TGCAGCGTTGATCAACAGGGCTCCTACGAGCAGTACTTC.

The J gene is TRBJ1-5, the V gene TRBV11-2; D uncertain. V gave up 5 bases and J gave up 7 bases, with 12 bases separating them. The germline V gene encodes CDR1 SGHAT and CDR2 FQNNGV. This CDR3 spans 13 amino acids. CDR3 amino acids: CASSHTDAQPQHF. The CDR3 DNA reads as TGTGCCAGCAGCCATACGGACGCACAGCCCCAGCATTTT.

V gene TRBV7-3 combines with J gene TRBJ2-1; possibly TRBD1 for D (5 bases). V gave up 0 bases and J gave up 5 bases, with 17 bases separating them. Germline V gene sequence: CDR1 SGHTA, CDR2 FQGTGA. The CDR3 loop spans 17 amino acids. DNA for the CDR3: TGTGCCAGCAGCTTAACGGGGCAGGTCAGGGCCCACAATGAGCAGTTCTTC. Translation gives CASSLTGQVRAHNEQFF.

The sample holds a few counts of this clonotype. The V gene is TRBV12-3 or TRBV12-4, the J gene TRBJ2-3; D is undetermined. Deletions cut 5 bases from V and 3 bases from J, with 15 bases between. The CDR3 length is 15 residues. The CDR3 DNA sequence: TGTGCCAGCAGTCCCGCCTGGGCGCGAACAGATACGCAGTATTTT. It specifies CASSPAWARTDTQYF.

This clonotype was seen a handful of times. The chain has TRBV7-9 and TRBJ1-4; no reliable D call. Trimming pared 5 bases from V and 5 bases from J, leaving 9 bases between. CDR1 is SEHNR and CDR2 is FQNEAQ in the germline V gene (reference sequence). This CDR3 is 13 amino acids long. CDR3 nucleotides: TGTGCCAGCAGCGCAGGACGGAATGAAAAACTGTTTTTT. As protein: CASSAGRNEKLFF. Combining the CDR3 with reference TRBV7-9 and TRBJ1-4 gives the whole variable domain DTGVSQNPRHKITKRGQNVTFRCDPISEHNRLYWYRQTLGQGPEFLTYFQNEAQLEKSRLLSDRFSAERPKGSFSTLEIQRTEQGDSAMYLCASSAGRNEKLFFGSGTQLSVL.

In this sample, this clonotype turned up once. The V gene is TRBV4-2, the J gene TRBJ2-2; no firm D call. Germline V gene sequence: CDR1 LGHNA, CDR2 YNFKEQ. V was shortened by 2 bases and J by 6 bases, with 13 bases between the two germline ends. This CDR3 has 15 amino acids. The CDR3 nucleotides are TGTGCCAGCAGCCAAAGAGCTGATATGTCCGGGGAGCTGTTTTTT. Protein: CASSQRADMSGELFF.

This clonotype was picked up a small number of times. CDR3 loop: CASSLGANGNQPQHF. CDR3 bases: TGCGCCAGCAGCTTGGGGGCAAACGGCAATCAGCCCCAGCATTTT. This chain connects TRBV5-1 to TRBJ1-5; D is ambiguous. CDR1 SGHRS and CDR2 YFSETQ come from the germline V gene. This CDR3 spans 15 amino acids. With 0 bases removed from V and 2 bases from J, the gap between germline ends came to 9 bases.

This rearrangement joins TRBV10-3 to TRBJ2-5; 10 bases fit TRBD1. Matching the DNA end better, TRBJ2-7 makes the J call doubtful. Germline V gene lookup returns CDR1 ENHRY and CDR2 SYGVKD. This CDR3 has 16 residues. The CDR3 loop reads CAISDLGQGVGYEQYF. The CDR3, as DNA: TGTGCCATCAGTGACCTCGGACAGGGGGTTGGGTACGAGCAGTACTTC.

This clonotype was counted between two and nine times. The rearrangement uses TRBV20-1 and TRBJ1-2; 7 nucleotides line up with TRBD1. In germline, CDR1 is DFQATT, CDR2 SNEGSKA (reference sequence). J was trimmed by 5 bases and V by 5 bases; bases with no gene match: 5. The CDR3 consists of 12 residues. In DNA form, the CDR3 reads TGCAGTGCTCCGGGACAGCTTTATGGCTACACCTTC. This translates into CSAPGQLYGYTF.

Regarding this clonotype: At one of its ends the junction is not consistent with the germline gene, which may arise from a read error. The chain employs TRBV9 and TRBJ2-2, with D perhaps TRBD2 (6 bases). The CDR3 is made up of 16 amino acids. CDR1 is SGDLS and CDR2 is YYNGEE in the germline V gene. CDR3 coding DNA: TGTGCCAGCAGCGTGAGGGAGGACACGTCCACCCGGGAGCTGTTTTTT. It encodes CASSVREDTSTRELFF. Supplemented by reference TRBV9 and TRBJ2-2, the full variable domain reads DSGVTQTPKHLITATGQRVTLRCSPRSGDLSVYWYQQSLDQGLQFLIQYYNGEERAKGNILERFSAQQFPDLHSELNLSSLELGDSALYFCASSVREDTSTRELFFGEGSRLTVL.

The chain couples TRBV11-3 to TRBJ2-1; the D gene is possibly TRBD2 (6 bases). V lost 1 base to trimming and J lost 3 bases, with 10 bases between them. CDR1 is SGHNT and CDR2 is YENEEA in the germline V gene. This CDR3 has 15 amino acids. This chain's CDR3 is CASSLGGISYNEQFF. The CDR3 DNA reads TGTGCCAGCAGCTTAGGCGGGATTAGCTACAATGAGCAGTTCTTC. Full variable domain (missing parts from reference TRBV11-3 and TRBJ2-1): EAGVVQSPRYKIIEKKQPVAFWCNPISGHNTLYWYLQNLGQGPELLIRYENEEAVDDSQLPKDRFSAERLKGVDSTLKIQPAELGDSAVYLCASSLGGISYNEQFFGPGTRLTVL.

J is TRBJ2-1 and V is TRBV6-6; D call uncertain. Germline V gene sequence: CDR1 MNHNY, CDR2 SVGAGI (reference sequence). The CDR3 totals 16 residues. The germline V and J ends were trimmed by 2 bases and 4 bases, with 15 bases remaining between them. CDR3 in DNA: TGTGCCAGCAGTTACCCCCAACCAGTGGAATACAATGAGCAGTTCTTC. This gives the protein CASSYPQPVEYNEQFF.

In the case of this clonotype: At one end the junction does not follow the germline gene, possibly because of a read error. The rearrangement uses TRBV20-1 and TRBJ2-5; possible D gene TRBD1, 6 bases. There are 13 residues in the CDR3. Looked up from germline, CDR1 is DFQATT and CDR2 is SNEGSKA (reference sequence). Written as DNA, the CDR3 is TGCAGTGCTCGACAGGTTTTACAAGAGATCCAGTACTTC. Its translation: CSARQVLQEIQYF.

V and J are TRBV20-1 and TRBJ2-5, with 11 bases that match TRBD1. Germline V gene lookup returns CDR1 DFQATT and CDR2 SNEGSKA (reference sequence). The CDR3 contains 17 residues. J gave up 4 bases and V 3 bases, and 13 bases lay outside the gene matches. CDR3 protein: CSASLGTGGGRTETQYF. The CDR3 DNA follows: TGCAGTGCTAGTTTAGGGACAGGGGGAGGCCGGACAGAGACCCAGTACTTC.

The chain combines TRBV10-3 with TRBJ2-5; perhaps D is TRBD1 or TRBD2 (5 bases each). The DNA end is a closer match to TRBJ2-7, so the J assignment may be wrong. Germline CDR1 ENHRY, CDR2 SYGVKD. This CDR3 has 15 residues. The CDR3 coding sequence is TGTGCCATCAGTGATTCAACCGGGACGGCCGGCGAGCAGTACTTC. It is translated as CAISDSTGTAGEQYF.

This clonotype has at least ten counts. The rearrangement uses TRBV7-2 and TRBJ2-4; TRBD1 matches 7 bases. The germline CDR1 and CDR2 sequences are SGHTA and FQGNSA. The CDR3 has 18 amino acids. V lost 0 bases and J lost 2; bases outside the gene matches: 10. CDR3 DNA: TGTGCCAGCAGCTTAGCTTCCGGGACAGCGACAACCAAAAACATTCAGTACTTC. Translating gives CASSLASGTATTKNIQYF.

As for this clonotype: The junction departs from germline at one end; a sequencing error may be responsible. The J gene is TRBJ2-5, the V gene TRBV9; the match to TRBD1 covers 7 bases. CDR1 and CDR2 from the germline V gene are SGDLS and YYNGEE. The CDR3 is made up of 14 amino acids. In DNA form, the CDR3 reads TGTGCCAGCAGCGGGACAGGACGCCAAGAGACCCAGCACTTC. As protein: CASSGTGRQETQHF.